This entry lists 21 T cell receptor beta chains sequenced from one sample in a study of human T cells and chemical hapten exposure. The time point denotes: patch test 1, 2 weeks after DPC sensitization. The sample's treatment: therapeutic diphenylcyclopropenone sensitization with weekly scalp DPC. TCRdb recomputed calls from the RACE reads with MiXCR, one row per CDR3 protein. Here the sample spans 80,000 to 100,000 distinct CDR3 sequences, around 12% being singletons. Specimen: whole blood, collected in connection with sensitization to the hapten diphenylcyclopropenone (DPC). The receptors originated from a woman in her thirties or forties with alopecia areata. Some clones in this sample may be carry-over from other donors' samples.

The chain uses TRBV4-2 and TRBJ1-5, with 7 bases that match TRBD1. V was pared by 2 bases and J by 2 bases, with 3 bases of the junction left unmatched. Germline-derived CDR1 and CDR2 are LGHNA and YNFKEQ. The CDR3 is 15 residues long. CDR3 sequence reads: CASSQQGGGNQPQHF. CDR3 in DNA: TGTGCCAGCAGCCAACAGGGGGGAGGCAATCAGCCCCAGCATTTT.

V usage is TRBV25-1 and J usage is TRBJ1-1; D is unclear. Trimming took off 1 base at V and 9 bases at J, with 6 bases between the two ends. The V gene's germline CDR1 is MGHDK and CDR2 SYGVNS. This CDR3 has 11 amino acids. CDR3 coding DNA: TGTGCCAGCAGTGAATTGACACAAGCTTTCTTT. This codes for CASSELTQAFF.

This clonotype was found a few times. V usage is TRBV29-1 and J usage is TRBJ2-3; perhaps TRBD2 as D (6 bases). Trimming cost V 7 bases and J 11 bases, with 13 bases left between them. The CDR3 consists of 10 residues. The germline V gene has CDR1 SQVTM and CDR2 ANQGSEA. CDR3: CSAGDSQQYF. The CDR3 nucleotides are TGCAGCGCGGGGGACTCCCAGCAGTATTTT.

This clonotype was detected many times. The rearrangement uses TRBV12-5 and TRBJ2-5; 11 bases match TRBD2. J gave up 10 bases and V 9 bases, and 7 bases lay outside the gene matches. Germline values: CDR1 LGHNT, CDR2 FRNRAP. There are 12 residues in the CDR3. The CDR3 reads CASSGTSGFQYF. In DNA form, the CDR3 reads TGTGCTAGCTCCGGGACTAGCGGTTTCCAGTACTTC.

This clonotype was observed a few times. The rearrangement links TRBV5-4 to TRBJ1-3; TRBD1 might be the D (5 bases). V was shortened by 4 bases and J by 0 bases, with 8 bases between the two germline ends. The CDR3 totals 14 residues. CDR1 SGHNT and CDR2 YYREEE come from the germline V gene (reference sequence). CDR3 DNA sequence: TGTGCCAGCAGCCGACAGAACTCTGGAAACACCATATATTTT. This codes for CASSRQNSGNTIYF.

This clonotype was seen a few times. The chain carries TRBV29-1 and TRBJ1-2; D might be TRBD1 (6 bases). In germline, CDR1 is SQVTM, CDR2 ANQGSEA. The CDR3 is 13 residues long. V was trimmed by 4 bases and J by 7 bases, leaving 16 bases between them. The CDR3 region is CSVGGAQGSGYTF. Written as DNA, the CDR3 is TGCAGCGTTGGAGGGGCGCAGGGGTCTGGCTACACCTTC.

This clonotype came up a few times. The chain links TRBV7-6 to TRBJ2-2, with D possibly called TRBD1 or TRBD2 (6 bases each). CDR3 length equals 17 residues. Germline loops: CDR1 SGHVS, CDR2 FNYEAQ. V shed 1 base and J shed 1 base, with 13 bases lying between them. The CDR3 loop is CASSLGRGHQNTGELFF. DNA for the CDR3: TGTGCCAGCAGCTTAGGGAGGGGACATCAGAACACCGGGGAGCTGTTTTTT. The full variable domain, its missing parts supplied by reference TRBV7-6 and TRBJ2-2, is GAGVSQSPRYKVTKRGQDVALRCDPISGHVSLYWYRQALGQGPEFLTYFNYEAQQDKSGLPNDRFSAERPEGSISTLTIQRTEQRDSAMYRCASSLGRGHQNTGELFFGEGSRLTVL.

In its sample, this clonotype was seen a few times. Written as DNA, the CDR3 is TGTGCCAGCAGTTTGTCGGGCAGCTCCTACGAGCAGTACTTC. This sequence encodes CASSLSGSSYEQYF. The V and J genes are TRBV28 and TRBJ2-7, with D hard to call. Germline lookup yields CDR1 MDHEN and CDR2 SYDVKM. Deletions cut 3 bases from V and 0 bases from J, with 9 bases between. The length of the CDR3 is 14 residues.

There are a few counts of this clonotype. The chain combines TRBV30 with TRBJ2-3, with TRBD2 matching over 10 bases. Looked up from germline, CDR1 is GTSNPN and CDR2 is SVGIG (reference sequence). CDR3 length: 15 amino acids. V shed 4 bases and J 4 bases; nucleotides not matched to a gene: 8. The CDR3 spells CAWKLAGAAPDTQYF. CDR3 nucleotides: TGTGCCTGGAAGCTAGCGGGGGCTGCCCCAGATACGCAGTATTTT.

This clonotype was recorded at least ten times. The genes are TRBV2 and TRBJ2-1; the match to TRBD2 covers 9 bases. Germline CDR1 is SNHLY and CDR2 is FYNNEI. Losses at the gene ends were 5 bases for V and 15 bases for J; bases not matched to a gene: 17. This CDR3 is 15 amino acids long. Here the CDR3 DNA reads TGTGCCAGCAGTTCAATAGCGGGAGTGGGAGCAGTGCGGTTCTTC. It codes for CASSSIAGVGAVRFF.

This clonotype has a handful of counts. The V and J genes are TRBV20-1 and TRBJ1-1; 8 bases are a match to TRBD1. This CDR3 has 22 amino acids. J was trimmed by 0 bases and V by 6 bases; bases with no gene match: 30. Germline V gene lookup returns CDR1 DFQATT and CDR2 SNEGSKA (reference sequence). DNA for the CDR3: TGCAGTGCGAGTTCGGGCGGATCCGAATTCGGACAGGGCCCTATAATGAACACTGAAGCTTTCTTT. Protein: CSASSGGSEFGQGPIMNTEAFF.

DNA for the CDR3: TGTGCCTGCTTAGGGGACAGGGAGAACACTGAAGCTTTCTTT. Protein sequence: CACLGDRENTEAFF. The V and J genes are TRBV30 and TRBJ1-1, with TRBD1 matching 9 bases. V was pared by 6 bases and J by 1 base, with 6 bases of the junction left unmatched. The CDR3 length is 14 residues. Germline CDR1 and CDR2: GTSNPN and SVGIG (reference sequence).

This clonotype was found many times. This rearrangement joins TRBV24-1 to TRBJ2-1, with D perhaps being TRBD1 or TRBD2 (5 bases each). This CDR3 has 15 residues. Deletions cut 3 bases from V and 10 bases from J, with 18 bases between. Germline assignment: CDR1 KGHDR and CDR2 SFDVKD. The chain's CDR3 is CATSDVGTKGIEQFF. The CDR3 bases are TGTGCCACCAGTGATGTCGGGACCAAGGGTATCGAGCAGTTCTTC.

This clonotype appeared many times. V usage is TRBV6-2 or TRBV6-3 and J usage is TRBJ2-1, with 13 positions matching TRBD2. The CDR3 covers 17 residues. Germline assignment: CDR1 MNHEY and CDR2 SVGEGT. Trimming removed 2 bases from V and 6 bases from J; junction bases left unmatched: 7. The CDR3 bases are TGTGCCAGCAGTTACCCCCTCACTAGCGGGAGGGGCAATGAGCAGTTCTTC. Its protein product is CASSYPLTSGRGNEQFF.

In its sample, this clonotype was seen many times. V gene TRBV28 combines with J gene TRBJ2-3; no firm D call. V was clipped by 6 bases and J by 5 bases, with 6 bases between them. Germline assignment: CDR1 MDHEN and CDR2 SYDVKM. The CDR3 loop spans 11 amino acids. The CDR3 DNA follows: TGTGCCAGCAGCTTACGAGATACGCAGTATTTT. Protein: CASSLRDTQYF. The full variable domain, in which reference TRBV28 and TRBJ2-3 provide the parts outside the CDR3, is DVKVTQSSRYLVKRTGEKVFLECVQDMDHENMFWYRQDPGLGLRLIYFSYDVKMKEKGDIPEGYSVSREKKERFSLILESASTNQTSMYLCASSLRDTQYFGPGTRLTVL.

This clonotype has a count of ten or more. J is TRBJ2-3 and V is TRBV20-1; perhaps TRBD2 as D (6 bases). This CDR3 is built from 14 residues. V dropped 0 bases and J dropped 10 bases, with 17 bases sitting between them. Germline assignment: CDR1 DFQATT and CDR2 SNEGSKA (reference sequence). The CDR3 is CSARDPSESSSQYF. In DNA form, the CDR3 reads TGCAGTGCTAGAGATCCTAGCGAAAGTTCATCGCAGTATTTT.

Here the CDR3 reads CASRRVFRNTEAFF. In DNA, the CDR3 is TGCGCCAGCAGGAGGGTTTTCCGGAACACTGAAGCTTTCTTT. The chain combines TRBV4-1 with TRBJ1-1; no reliable D call. Trimming stripped 6 bases from V and 1 base from J, with 12 bases between. Germline-derived CDR1 and CDR2 are MGHRA and YSYEKL. This CDR3 is built from 14 residues.

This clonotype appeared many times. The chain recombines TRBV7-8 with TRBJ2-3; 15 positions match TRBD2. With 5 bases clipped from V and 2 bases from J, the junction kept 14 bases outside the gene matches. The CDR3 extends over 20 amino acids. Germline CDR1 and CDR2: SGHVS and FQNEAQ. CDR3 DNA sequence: TGTGCCAGCAGCCCGGTCGTACGGACTAGCGGGAGGGCCGTCACAGATACGCAGTATTTT. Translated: CASSPVVRTSGRAVTDTQYF.

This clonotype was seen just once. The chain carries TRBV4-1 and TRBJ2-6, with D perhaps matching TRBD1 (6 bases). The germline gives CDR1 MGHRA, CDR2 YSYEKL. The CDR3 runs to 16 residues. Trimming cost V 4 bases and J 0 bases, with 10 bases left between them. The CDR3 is CASSRGQFSGANVLTF. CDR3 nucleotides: TGCGCCAGCAGCCGAGGACAGTTCTCTGGGGCCAACGTCCTGACTTTC.

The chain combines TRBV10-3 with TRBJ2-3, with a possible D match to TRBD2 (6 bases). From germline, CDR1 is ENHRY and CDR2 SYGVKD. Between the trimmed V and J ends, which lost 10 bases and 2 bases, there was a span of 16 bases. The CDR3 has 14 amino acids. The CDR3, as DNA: TGTGCCACCACCTCGTCGGGAGTCACAGATACGCAGTATTTT. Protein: CATTSSGVTDTQYF.

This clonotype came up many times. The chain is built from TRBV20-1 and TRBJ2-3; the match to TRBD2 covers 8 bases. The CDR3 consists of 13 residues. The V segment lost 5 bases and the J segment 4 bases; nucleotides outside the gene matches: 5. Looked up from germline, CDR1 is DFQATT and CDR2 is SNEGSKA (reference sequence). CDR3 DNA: TGCAGTGCTTCTCCGGGACTAGCAGATACGCAGTATTTT. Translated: CSASPGLADTQYF.